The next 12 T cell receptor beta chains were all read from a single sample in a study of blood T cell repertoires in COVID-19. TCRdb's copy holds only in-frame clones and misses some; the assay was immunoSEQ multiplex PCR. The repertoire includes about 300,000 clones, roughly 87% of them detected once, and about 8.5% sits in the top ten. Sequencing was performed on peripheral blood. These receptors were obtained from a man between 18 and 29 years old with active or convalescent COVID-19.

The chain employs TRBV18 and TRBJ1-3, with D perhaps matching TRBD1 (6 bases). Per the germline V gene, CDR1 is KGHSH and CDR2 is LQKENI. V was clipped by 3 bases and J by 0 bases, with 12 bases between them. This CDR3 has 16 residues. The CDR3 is CASSPRDTDSGNTIYF. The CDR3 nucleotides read TGTGCCAGCTCACCCAGGGACACCGACTCTGGAAACACCATATATTTT.

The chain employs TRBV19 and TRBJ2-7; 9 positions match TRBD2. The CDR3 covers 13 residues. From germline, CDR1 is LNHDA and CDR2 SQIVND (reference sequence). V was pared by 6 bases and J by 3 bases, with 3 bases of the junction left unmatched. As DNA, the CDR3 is TGTGCCAGTAGGAGTAGCGGGAGCTACGAGCAGTACTTC. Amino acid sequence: CASRSSGSYEQYF. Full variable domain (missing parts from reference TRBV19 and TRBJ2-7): DGGITQSPKYLFRKEGQNVTLSCEQNLNHDAMYWYRQDPGQGLRLIYYSQIVNDFQKGDIAEGYSVSREKKESFPLTVTSAQKNPTAFYLCASRSSGSYEQYFGPGTRLTVT.

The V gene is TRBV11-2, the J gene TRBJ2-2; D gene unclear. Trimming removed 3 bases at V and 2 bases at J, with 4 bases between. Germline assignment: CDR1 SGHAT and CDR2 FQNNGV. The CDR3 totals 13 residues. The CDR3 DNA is TGTGCCAGCAGCTTGGCAAACACCGGGGAGCTGTTTTTT. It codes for CASSLANTGELFF.

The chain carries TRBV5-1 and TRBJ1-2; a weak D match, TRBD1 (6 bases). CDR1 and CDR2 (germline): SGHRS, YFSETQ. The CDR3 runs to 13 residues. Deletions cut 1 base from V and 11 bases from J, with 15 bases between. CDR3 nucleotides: TGCGCCAGCAGCTTGAGACAGGACTGGGGGTACACCTTC. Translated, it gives CASSLRQDWGYTF.

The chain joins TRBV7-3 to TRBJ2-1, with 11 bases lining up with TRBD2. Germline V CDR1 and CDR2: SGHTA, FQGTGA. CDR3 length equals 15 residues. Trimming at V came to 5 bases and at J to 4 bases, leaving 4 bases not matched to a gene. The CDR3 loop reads CASSPSGGHYNEQFF. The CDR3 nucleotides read TGTGCCAGCAGCCCTAGCGGGGGGCATTACAATGAGCAGTTCTTC.

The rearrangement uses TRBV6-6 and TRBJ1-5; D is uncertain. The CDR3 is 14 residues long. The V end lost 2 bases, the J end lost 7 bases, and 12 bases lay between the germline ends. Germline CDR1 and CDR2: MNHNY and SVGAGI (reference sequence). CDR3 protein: CASSYARPPQPQHF. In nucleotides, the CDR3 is TGTGCCAGCAGTTACGCCAGGCCCCCCCAGCCCCAGCATTTT.

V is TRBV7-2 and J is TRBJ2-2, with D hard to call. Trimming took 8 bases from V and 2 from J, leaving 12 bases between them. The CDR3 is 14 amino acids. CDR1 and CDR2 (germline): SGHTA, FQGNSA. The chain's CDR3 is CASAGSQNTGELFF. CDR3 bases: TGTGCCAGCGCCGGGTCTCAAAACACCGGGGAGCTGTTTTTT.

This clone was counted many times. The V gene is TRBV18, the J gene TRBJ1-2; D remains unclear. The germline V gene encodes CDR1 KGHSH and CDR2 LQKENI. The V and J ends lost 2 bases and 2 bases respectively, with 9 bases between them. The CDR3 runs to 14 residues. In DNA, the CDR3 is TGTGCCAGCTCACCAGGGCGTCAGAACTATGGCTACACCTTC. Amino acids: CASSPGRQNYGYTF. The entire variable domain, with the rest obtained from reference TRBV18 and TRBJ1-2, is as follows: NAGVMQNPRHLVRRRGQEARLRCSPMKGHSHVYWYRQLPEEGLKFMVYLQKENIIDESGMPKERFSAEFPKEGPSILRIQQVVRGDSAAYFCASSPGRQNYGYTFGSGTRLTVV.

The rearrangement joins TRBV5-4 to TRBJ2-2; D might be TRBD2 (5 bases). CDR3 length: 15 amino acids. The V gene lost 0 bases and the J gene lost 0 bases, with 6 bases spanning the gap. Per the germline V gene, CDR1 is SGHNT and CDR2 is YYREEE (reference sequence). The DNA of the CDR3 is TGTGCCAGCAGCTTGGCAGCGGCGAACACCGGGGAGCTGTTTTTT. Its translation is CASSLAAANTGELFF.

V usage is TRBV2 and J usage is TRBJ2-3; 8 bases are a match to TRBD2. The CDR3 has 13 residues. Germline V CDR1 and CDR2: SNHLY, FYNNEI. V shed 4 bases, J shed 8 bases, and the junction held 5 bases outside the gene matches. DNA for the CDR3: TGTGCCAGCAGTGCGACTAGCGATCCTACGCAGTATTTT. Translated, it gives CASSATSDPTQYF.

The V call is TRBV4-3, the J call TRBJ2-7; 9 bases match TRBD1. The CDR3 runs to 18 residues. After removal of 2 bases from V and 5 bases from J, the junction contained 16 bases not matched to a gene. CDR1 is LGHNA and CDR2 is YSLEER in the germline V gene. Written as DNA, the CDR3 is TGCGCCAGCAGCCAAACCTCTGGGTGGCGGGGACAGGGTAACGAGCAGTACTTC. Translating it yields CASSQTSGWRGQGNEQYF.

The CDR3 bases are TGCAGCGTCCCTCACCCCCACGACAGGAACTATGGCTACACCTTC. Its protein product is CSVPHPHDRNYGYTF. This rearrangement joins TRBV29-1 to TRBJ1-2; tentative D call: TRBD1 (6 bases). Deletions cut 6 bases from V and 2 bases from J, with 19 bases between. The V gene's germline CDR1 is SQVTM and CDR2 ANQGSEA. The CDR3 is 15 amino acids.